This T cell receptor (beta chain) was retrieved from a study of chemoradiotherapy in HPV16-positive cancers. CDR1 and CDR2 from the germline V gene are LNHDA and SQIVND (reference sequence). J gave up 2 bases and V 5 bases, and 24 bases lay outside the gene matches. This CDR3 has 23 residues. Sequenced by immunoSEQ multiplex PCR; TCRdb stores in-frame clones only, minus some. The table has over 15,000 clones, about 90% seen once. The rearrangement links TRBV19 to TRBJ2-7; 16 bases line up with TRBD2. This receptor was obtained from a human donor with HPV-associated anogenital cancer. The input for sequencing was blood, taken from a patient who underwent chemoradiotherapy. CDR3 amino acids: CASSGGDRNPPGLAGGRTYEQYF. The CDR3 nucleotides read TGTGCCAGTAGTGGGGGGGACCGGAACCCGCCGGGACTAGCGGGAGGGAGGACCTACGAGCAGTACTTC.